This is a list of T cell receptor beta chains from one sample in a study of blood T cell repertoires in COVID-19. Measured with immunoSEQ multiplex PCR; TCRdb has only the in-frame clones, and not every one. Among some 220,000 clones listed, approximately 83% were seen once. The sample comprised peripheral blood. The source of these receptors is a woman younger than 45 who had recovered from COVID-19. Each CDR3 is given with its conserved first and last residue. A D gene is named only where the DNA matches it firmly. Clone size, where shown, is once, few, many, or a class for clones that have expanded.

CASSDFGGTTNEKLFF	TGTGCCAGCAGTGATTTCGGAGGCACAACTAATGAAAAACTGTTTTTT	NA	TRBV6-1	TRBJ1-4	NA
CASSRAEGTFSGELFF	TGTGCCAGCAGCCGAGCGGAGGGGACCTTTTCTGGGGAGCTGTTTTTT	NA	TRBV7-9	TRBJ2-2	NA
CASSLSPGYEQYF	TGTGCCAGCAGTTTATCCCCGGGCTACGAGCAGTACTTC	NA	TRBV27	TRBJ2-7	NA
CASSVGQGIQETQYF	TGTGCCAGTAGTGTCGGACAGGGTATCCAAGAGACCCAGTACTTC	TRBD1	TRBV19	TRBJ2-5	NA
CASSLFSTWTGSNTSTDTQYF	TGTGCCAGCAGCTTATTCTCCACGTGGACAGGGTCCAATACTAGCACAGATACGCAGTATTTT	TRBD1	TRBV7-3	TRBJ2-3	NA
CASSPRGQKNTGELFF	TGTGCCAGCAGCCCAAGGGGGCAGAAGAACACCGGGGAGCTGTTTTTT	TRBD1	TRBV3-1/TRBV3-2	TRBJ2-2	NA
CASSQDLAGELNEQYF	TGTGCCAGCAGCCAAGATCTCGCGGGAGAGCTCAACGAGCAGTACTTC	TRBD2	TRBV4-2	TRBJ2-7	many
CASSPPSPRGEQYF	TGTGCCAGCAGTCCCCCCAGCCCTCGGGGCGAGCAGTACTTC	NA	TRBV27	TRBJ2-7	NA
CAWSGRPGTGGIGLETQYF	TGTGCCTGGAGTGGTCGTCCCGGGACAGGGGGAATCGGGTTGGAGACCCAGTACTTC	TRBD1	TRBV30	TRBJ2-5	NA
CASSQVGQGDTGELFF	TGTGCCAGCAGCCAAGTAGGGCAGGGGGACACCGGGGAGCTGTTTTTT	TRBD1	TRBV4-2	TRBJ2-2	NA
CASSKRLAGYNEQFF	TGTGCCAGCAGCAAAAGACTAGCGGGCTACAATGAGCAGTTCTTC	NA	TRBV21-1	TRBJ2-1	NA
CAISEGQGANTGELFF	TGTGCCATCAGTGAAGGGCAGGGGGCGAACACCGGGGAGCTGTTTTTT	TRBD1	TRBV10-3	TRBJ2-2	NA
CASSSGQGGGYTF	TGTGCCAGCAGTTCAGGACAGGGAGGAGGCTACACCTTC	TRBD1	TRBV2	TRBJ1-2	NA
CASTAGLAVLLYEQYF	TGTGCCAGCACCGCGGGGCTAGCAGTACTTTTATACGAGCAGTACTTC	NA	TRBV28	TRBJ2-7	NA
CASSPGQGSVYTF	TGTGCCAGCAGCCCCGGACAGGGAAGTGTCTACACCTTC	TRBD1	TRBV6-5	TRBJ1-2	NA
CASSQSRLTGDGYTF	TGTGCCAGCAGCCAATCTCGCCTCACGGGGGATGGCTACACCTTC	NA	TRBV4-2	TRBJ1-2	NA
CASRLNIGQEHGYTF	TGTGCCAGCAGGCTTAACATCGGACAGGAGCATGGCTACACCTTC	TRBD1	TRBV7-9	TRBJ1-2	NA
CASSEGQEETQYF	TGTGCCAGCAGCGAGGGACAGGAAGAGACCCAGTACTTC	TRBD1	TRBV11-2	TRBJ2-5	NA
CASSLNTLNTEAFF	TGTGCCAGCAGTTTGAACACCTTGAACACTGAAGCTTTCTTT	NA	TRBV27	TRBJ1-1	NA
CASSPWGGEHTEAFF	TGTGCCAGCAGCCCCTGGGGAGGGGAACACACTGAAGCTTTCTTT	NA	TRBV3-1/TRBV3-2	TRBJ1-1	few
CASSLAGMGSGELFF	TGCGCCAGCAGCTTGGCCGGGATGGGAAGCGGGGAGCTGTTTTTT	NA	TRBV5-1	TRBJ2-2	NA
CASRGNTGVMGGYTF	TGTGCCAGCAGGGGAAATACAGGGGTCATGGGGGGCTACACCTTC	TRBD1	TRBV2	TRBJ1-2	NA
CATSRDLGGNTEAFF	TGTGCCACCAGCAGAGACCTCGGGGGGAACACTGAAGCTTTCTTT	NA	TRBV15	TRBJ1-1	NA
CASSLRGNYGYTF	TGTGCCAGCAGTTTAAGGGGTAACTATGGCTACACCTTC	NA	TRBV28	TRBJ1-2	few
CASDREIVNSPLHF	TGTGCCTCCGACCGGGAAATCGTAAATTCACCCCTCCACTTT	NA	TRBV5-8	TRBJ1-6	NA
CASSPGVFTGELFF	TGTGCCAGCAGCCCCGGGGTGTTCACCGGGGAGCTGTTTTTT	NA	TRBV7-2	TRBJ2-2	NA
CASSKRGLYEQYF	TGTGCCAGCAGTAAGAGGGGGCTCTACGAGCAGTACTTC	TRBD1	TRBV6-5	TRBJ2-7	once
CASSMGGGETQYF	TGTGCCAGCAGCATGGGGGGGGGAGAGACCCAGTACTTC	TRBD2	TRBV6-6	TRBJ2-5	NA
CAARDYTDTQYF	TGTGCCGCCCGGGACTACACAGATACGCAGTATTTT	TRBD2	TRBV6-5	TRBJ2-3	NA
CASSSTGGPNTGELFF	TGTGCCAGCTCATCAACAGGGGGCCCAAACACCGGGGAGCTGTTTTTT	TRBD1	TRBV18	TRBJ2-2	NA
CASSYSEGASYGYTF	TGTGCCAGCAGTTACTCGGAGGGCGCGAGTTATGGCTACACCTTC	NA	TRBV6-5	TRBJ1-2	once
CASSTGGLDEQYF	TGTGCTAGCAGTACGGGGGGGCTGGACGAGCAGTACTTC	TRBD2	TRBV7-7	TRBJ2-7	NA
CASSPRQGRYNEQFF	TGTGCCAGCAGCCCGAGACAGGGGCGTTACAATGAGCAGTTCTTC	TRBD1	TRBV7-9	TRBJ2-1	once
CASSAPTSGNTGELFF	TGTGCCAGCAGCGCCCCGACTAGCGGGAACACCGGGGAGCTGTTTTTT	TRBD2	TRBV5-4	TRBJ2-2	NA